A single sample is the source of the 18 T cell receptor beta chains below, sequenced in a study of neurological immune-mediated disorders. TCRdb reprocessed the 5' RACE reads via MiXCR and lists one record per CDR3 protein. The repertoire holds approximately 50,000 distinct CDR3 sequences, 10% seen once, with under 5.5% in the top ten. Sample: PBMCs. The receptors originated from a man between 65 and 85 years old with HTLV-1-associated myelopathy (HAM/TSP).

This clonotype was found many times. The chain recombines TRBV6-5 with TRBJ2-3, with D unresolved. Looked up from germline, CDR1 is MNHEY and CDR2 is SVGAGI. The CDR3 runs 15 residues. V lost 0 bases and J lost 1, with 8 bases in between. The CDR3 here is CASSYSFGRTDTQYF. The CDR3 region has the DNA TGTGCCAGCAGTTACTCGTTTGGTCGCACAGATACGCAGTATTTT.

This clonotype has at least ten counts. The chain joins TRBV4-3 to TRBJ2-6; D possibly matches TRBD1 or TRBD2 (7 bases each). Deletions cut 0 bases from V and 0 bases from J, with 15 bases between. The V gene's germline CDR1 is LGHNA and CDR2 YSLEER. This CDR3 contains 19 residues. CDR3 protein: CASSQERAGGGSGANVLTF. The CDR3, as DNA: TGCGCCAGCAGCCAAGAGAGAGCAGGGGGGGGCTCTGGGGCCAACGTCCTGACTTTC.

This clonotype occurred many times. The CDR3, as DNA: TGCGCCAGCAGCCAAAAGGGGCTAGCGGGAGCAGGTGAGCAGTTCTTC. This gives the protein CASSQKGLAGAGEQFF. This chain joins TRBV4-1 and TRBJ2-1, with TRBD2 matching 10 bases. This CDR3 region has 16 residues. In germline, CDR1 is MGHRA, CDR2 YSYEKL. The J segment lost 9 bases and the V segment lost 2 bases, leaving 10 bases of the junction unmatched.

This clonotype appeared many times. The rearrangement links TRBV7-3 to TRBJ2-4; TRBD1 matches at 8 bases. Germline V gene lookup returns CDR1 SGHTA and CDR2 FQGTGA. Trimming removed 5 bases from V and 8 bases from J; junction bases left unmatched: 8. The CDR3 has 14 amino acids. CDR3 coding DNA: TGTGCCAGCAGCAGATCAGGGGGCGAGGACATTCAGTACTTC. Its translation: CASSRSGGEDIQYF.

This clonotype was detected ten times or more. The J gene is TRBJ2-7, the V gene TRBV20-1; a weak D match, TRBD1 (6 bases). The CDR3 covers 10 residues. The germline gives CDR1 DFQATT, CDR2 SNEGSKA (reference sequence). V was clipped by 3 bases and J by 10 bases, with 10 bases between them. CDR3 residues: CSARETGQYF. Here the CDR3 DNA reads TGCAGTGCTAGGGAGACAGGACAGTACTTC.

On this clonotype: Compared with germline, one end of the junction differs, possibly owing to a read error. The V gene is TRBV28, the J gene TRBJ1-1; D uncertain. The CDR3 runs 14 residues. The V gene's germline CDR1 is MDHEN and CDR2 SYDVKM. CDR3 nucleotide sequence: TGTGCCAGCAGTTTAGGTATGAGGAACACTGAAGTTTTCTTT. This sequence encodes CASSLGMRNTEVFF.

This clonotype appeared many times. The chain carries TRBV7-3 and TRBJ2-2, with D possibly TRBD2 on 6 matching bases. The CDR3 totals 13 residues. CDR1 and CDR2 from the germline V gene are SGHTA and FQGTGA. The V end was cut by 2 bases, the J end by 5 bases, with 6 bases between. The CDR3 region is CASSLRGTGELFF. CDR3 in DNA: TGTGCCAGCAGCTTACGGGGGACCGGGGAGCTGTTTTTT.

This clonotype has ten or more counts. This chain joins TRBV20-1 and TRBJ2-2, with D possibly matching TRBD1 (6 bases). The CDR3 runs 15 residues. The V gene lost 1 base and the J gene lost 5 bases, with 14 bases spanning the gap. Germline assignment: CDR1 DFQATT and CDR2 SNEGSKA (reference sequence). CDR3 sequence reads: CSARVPGTRTGELFF. Here the CDR3 DNA reads TGCAGTGCTAGAGTTCCCGGGACAAGGACCGGGGAGCTGTTTTTT.

This clonotype was recorded many times. This chain joins TRBV7-6 and TRBJ2-1; D might be TRBD2 (6 bases). CDR1 is SGHVS, CDR2 FNYEAQ, per germline. The germline V and J ends were trimmed by 1 base and 12 bases, with 13 bases remaining between them. CDR3 length: 13 residues. CDR3 sequence reads: CASSLGRGIRQFF. The CDR3 coding sequence is TGTGCCAGCAGCTTAGGCCGCGGGATACGGCAGTTCTTC.

In its sample, this clonotype was seen many times. This chain connects TRBV5-1 to TRBJ2-3; TRBD1 is a possible D gene (5 bases). V lost 0 bases and J lost 0, with 11 bases in between. Germline CDR1 and CDR2: SGHRS and YFSETQ. This CDR3 contains 16 residues. CDR3 in amino acids: CASSLAADTSTDTQYF. The CDR3 nucleotides read TGCGCCAGCAGCTTGGCCGCGGACACAAGCACAGATACGCAGTATTTT.

There are many counts of this clonotype. The CDR3 DNA follows: TGTGCCACCAGCAGAGATTGGGTCCGGGATAGCACAGATACGCAGTATTTT. It yields the protein CATSRDWVRDSTDTQYF. The genes are TRBV15 and TRBJ2-3; D is possibly TRBD2 (5 bases). The CDR3 runs to 17 residues. Trimming shortened V by 0 bases and J by 0 bases, and 13 bases separated the two germline ends. Germline CDR1 LNHNV, CDR2 YYDKDF (reference sequence).

This clonotype was recorded many times. The chain carries TRBV7-9 and TRBJ2-1; D is undetermined. The CDR3 spans 11 residues. The germline V gene has CDR1 SEHNR and CDR2 FQNEAQ (reference sequence). V was trimmed by 5 bases and J by 5 bases, leaving 4 bases between them. The CDR3 nucleotides read TGTGCCAGCAGCCTGAACAATGAGCAGTTCTTC. Amino acids: CASSLNNEQFF.

This clonotype occurred many times. The chain couples TRBV7-2 to TRBJ2-1; tentatively, D is TRBD2 (6 bases). Deletions cut 1 base from V and 9 bases from J, with 13 bases between. CDR1 is SGHTA, CDR2 FQGNSA, per germline. The CDR3 has 14 amino acids. CDR3 loop: CASSLVRERGEQFF. The CDR3 DNA sequence: TGTGCCAGCAGCTTAGTCCGGGAGAGGGGTGAGCAGTTCTTC.

There are many counts of this clonotype. J is TRBJ1-1 and V is TRBV18, with D perhaps matching TRBD1 (5 bases). The CDR3 spans 13 residues. From germline, CDR1 is KGHSH and CDR2 LQKENI. V was trimmed by 3 bases and J by 6 bases, leaving 11 bases between them. CDR3: CASSPRQPPEAFF. Here the CDR3 DNA reads TGTGCCAGCTCACCGAGACAGCCACCTGAAGCTTTCTTT.

Ten or more counts support this clonotype. This chain joins TRBV20-1 and TRBJ2-1; 16 bases fit TRBD2. The CDR3 runs to 15 residues. In germline, CDR1 is DFQATT, CDR2 SNEGSKA (reference sequence). V lost 0 bases to trimming and J lost 12 bases; unmatched junction nucleotides: 5. CDR3 amino acids: CSAREGTSGRGRQFF. The CDR3 nucleotides read TGCAGTGCTAGAGAGGGGACTAGCGGGAGGGGTCGGCAGTTCTTC.

In its sample, this clonotype was seen many times. The chain has TRBV28 and TRBJ2-3; TRBD2 agrees at 11 bases. Germline V lookup: CDR1 MDHEN, CDR2 SYDVKM. V shed 6 bases and J 2 bases; nucleotides not matched to a gene: 4. The CDR3 covers 15 residues. The CDR3 region is CASRIAGGSTDTQYF. The DNA of the CDR3 is TGTGCCAGCAGAATAGCGGGAGGGTCCACAGATACGCAGTATTTT.

CDR3 nucleotide sequence: TGCAGTGCCCAGAAAGACAGGGGGTGCGGAGACATTCAGTACTTC. Protein sequence: CSAQKDRGCGDIQYF. The chain carries TRBV20-1 and TRBJ2-4; 9 bases are shared with TRBD1. CDR3 size: 15 residues. The V gene's germline CDR1 is DFQATT and CDR2 SNEGSKA (reference sequence). The ends lost 6 bases at V and 8 bases at J; junction bases unmatched: 14.

This clonotype was found many times. This chain joins TRBV28 and TRBJ1-2; 7 positions agree with TRBD1. The V segment lost 9 bases and the J segment 5 bases; nucleotides outside the gene matches: 6. The CDR3 contains 12 residues. CDR1 MDHEN and CDR2 SYDVKM come from the germline V gene. CDR3 sequence reads: CASHRQGYGYTF. DNA of the CDR3: TGTGCCAGTCACCGACAGGGTTATGGCTACACCTTC.